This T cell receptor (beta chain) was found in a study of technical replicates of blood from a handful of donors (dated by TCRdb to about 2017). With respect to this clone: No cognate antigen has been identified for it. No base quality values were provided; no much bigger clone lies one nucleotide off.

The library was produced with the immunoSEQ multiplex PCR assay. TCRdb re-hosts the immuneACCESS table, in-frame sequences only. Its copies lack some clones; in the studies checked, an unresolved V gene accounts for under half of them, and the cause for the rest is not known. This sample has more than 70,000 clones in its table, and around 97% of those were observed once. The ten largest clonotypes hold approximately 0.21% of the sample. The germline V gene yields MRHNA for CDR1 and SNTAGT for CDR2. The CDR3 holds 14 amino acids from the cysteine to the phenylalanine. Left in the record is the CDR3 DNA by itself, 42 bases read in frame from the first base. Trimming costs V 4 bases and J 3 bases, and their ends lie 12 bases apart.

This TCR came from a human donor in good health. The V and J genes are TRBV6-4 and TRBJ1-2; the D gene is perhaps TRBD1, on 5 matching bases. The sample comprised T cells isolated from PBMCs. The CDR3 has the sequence CASSGSTGDYGYTF. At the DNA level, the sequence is TGTGCCAGCAGTGGATCCACGGGGGACTATGGCTACACCTTC.